The next 8 T cell receptor beta chains were all read from a single sample in a study of blood T cell repertoires in COVID-19. Data came from immunoSEQ multiplex PCR; TCRdb stores just in-frame clones and leaves some out. The data show tens of thousands of clones, 86% seen once. Sample: peripheral blood. Source of these receptors: a human donor in a cohort sampled during active COVID-19.

V gene TRBV29-1 combines with J gene TRBJ1-5, with 8 positions matching TRBD1. Germline lookup yields CDR1 SQVTM and CDR2 ANQGSEA. With V trimmed by 4 bases and J by 0 bases, 8 bases remained unmatched. CDR3 length: 16 amino acids. This CDR3 reads CSVVVTGDHSNQPQHF. DNA of the CDR3: TGCAGCGTTGTGGTGACAGGGGATCATAGCAATCAGCCCCAGCATTTT.

This clone turned up a few times. This chain links TRBV19 with TRBJ2-2; TRBD2 matches 7 bases. Germline V CDR1 and CDR2: LNHDA, SQIVND (reference sequence). Trimming at V came to 4 bases and at J to 1 base, leaving 6 bases not matched to a gene. CDR3 length: 16 amino acids. In nucleotides, the CDR3 is TGTGCCAGTAGTAGCGGGAGAGACGTGAACACCGGGGAGCTGTTTTTT. It codes for CASSSGRDVNTGELFF.

This clone was recorded only once. The gene calls are TRBV5-6 and TRBJ1-3, with unresolved D. V gave up 0 bases and J gave up 4 bases, with 8 bases separating them. Germline V gene lookup returns CDR1 SGHDT and CDR2 YYEEEE. This CDR3 region has 14 residues. CDR3 nucleotides: TGTGCCAGCAGCTTGGTGTCAGGCGGAAACACCATATATTTT. This translates into CASSLVSGGNTIYF.

The V gene is TRBV7-8, the J gene TRBJ2-2, with a tentative D call TRBD2 (5 bases). CDR1 is SGHVS, CDR2 FQNEAQ, per germline. V lost 4 bases and J 1 base, leaving 13 bases between the germline ends. This CDR3 has 16 amino acids. The CDR3 region has the DNA TGTGCCAGCAGCTCACCCACAGCGGTGAACACCGGGGAGCTGTTTTTT. Translating gives CASSSPTAVNTGELFF.

The chain is built from TRBV6-5 and TRBJ1-2; D remains unclear. Trimming shortened V by 5 bases and J by 3 bases, and 7 bases separated the two germline ends. The CDR3 sequence is 12 residues long. Germline values: CDR1 MNHEY, CDR2 SVGAGI. The CDR3 coding sequence is TGTGCCAGCAGTCGCGGGGACTATGGCTACACCTTC. Translated: CASSRGDYGYTF.

This sequence joins TRBV6-5 and TRBJ1-5, with D possibly being TRBD1 (6 bases). V was clipped by 6 bases and J by 0 bases, with 12 bases between them. This CDR3 contains 15 residues. Per the germline V gene, CDR1 is MNHEY and CDR2 is SVGAGI. CDR3 nucleotides: TGTGCCAGCAGACCCGGACAGAATAGCAATCAGCCCCAGCATTTT. Amino acids: CASRPGQNSNQPQHF.

This clone appeared once. This sequence joins TRBV19 and TRBJ1-6; 9 nucleotides line up with TRBD1. V trimming: 8 bases; J trimming: 9 bases; junction bases outside the gene matches: 8. This CDR3 has 14 amino acids. Germline loops: CDR1 LNHDA, CDR2 SQIVND (reference sequence). The CDR3 nucleotides are TGTGCCAGTTCCCCGGGACAGGGAGGTTCACCCCTCCACTTT. Its protein product is CASSPGQGGSPLHF. The complete variable domain, with remaining parts taken from reference TRBV19 and TRBJ1-6, reads DGGITQSPKYLFRKEGQNVTLSCEQNLNHDAMYWYRQDPGQGLRLIYYSQIVNDFQKGDIAEGYSVSREKKESFPLTVTSAQKNPTAFYLCASSPGQGGSPLHFGNGTRLTVT.

V gene TRBV27 combines with J gene TRBJ2-5; the D gene is possibly TRBD1 (5 bases). The CDR3 is 14 amino acids. V shed 1 base and J shed 1 base, with 7 bases lying between them. Germline CDR1 and CDR2: MNHEY and SMNVEV (reference sequence). The CDR3 reads CASSLFTGQETQYF. The CDR3 DNA is TGTGCCAGCAGTTTATTCACAGGCCAAGAGACCCAGTACTTC.